This T cell receptor (beta chain) was observed in a study of Ad26.COV2.S vaccination and SARS-CoV-2 variants. CDR3 length: 11 amino acids. Trimming removed 7 bases from V and 3 bases from J, with 6 bases in between. Per the germline V gene, CDR1 is SGHAT and CDR2 is FQNNGV. This table comes from immunoSEQ multiplex PCR, and its TCRdb copy is limited to in-frame clones, with some not included. The sample lists about 440,000 clones, less than 95% seen once, with approximately 4.5% in the top ten. Treatment meaning: around 19 received Ad26.COV2.S at low or high dose, single or two shots; about 5 received placebo; per-sample allocation not given. Specimen acquisition occurred on day 63 following the initial vaccine or placebo injection.

The chain joins TRBV11-2 to TRBJ1-1; D is uncertain. Here the sequenced sample was peripheral blood, taken in a trial of Ad26.COV2.S vaccine versus placebo. This receptor was taken from a person between 18 and 65 years old who received the Ad26.COV2.S COVID-19 vaccine or a placebo. The CDR3 sequence is CASTTYTEAFF. Written as DNA, the CDR3 is TGTGCCAGCACCACGTACACTGAAGCTTTCTTT.